This entry concerns a single T cell receptor beta chain. Two negative PCRs, clearance, or symptom resolution characterized the recovered Cohort 3 donors. These data are taken from a study of blood T cell repertoires in COVID-19. About the study: The samples span acute and convalescent COVID-19 from the United States, Italy and Spain.

V lost 2 bases to trimming and J lost 10 bases; unmatched junction nucleotides: 8. CDR1 is LGHDT, CDR2 YNNKEL, per germline (reference sequence). The CDR3 spans 15 residues. In the study's own analysis: Nucleated cell number was recorded as an estimate derived from reference gene primer amplification. Profiled with immunoSEQ multiplex PCR; TCRdb holds only in-frame clones, not every one. D and trimming were read from the DNA, whereas the V and J calls and clone size are those reported in that table. The sample carries around 300,000 clones, approximately 88% recorded once. This receptor was taken from a woman aged 40 to 55 who had recovered from COVID-19. The V call is TRBV3-1 (or the pseudogene TRBV3-2), the J call TRBJ2-1; 10 positions match TRBD1. Material for sequencing was PBMCs or T cells enriched from blood (not recorded which). In DNA, the CDR3 is TGTGCCAGCAGCCAACGGGGACAGGGGTTAGGGGAGCAGTTCTTC. Amino acid sequence: CASSQRGQGLGEQFF.